The T cell receptor (beta chain) under discussion was sequenced for a study of identical twins. Ten or more counts support this clonotype. What it binds is not known. Study results and caveats: Out-of-frame alpha sequences shared by twins showed excess low generation probability. The presence of invariant MAIT and iNKT cells could partly confound analyses of zero-insertion sequences.

Template switching (which added a universal primer site) was used, and cDNA carried unique molecular identifiers. One entry per CDR3 protein, called by TCRdb with MiXCR from the 5' RACE reads. The sample consists of 250,000 or so distinct CDR3 sequences, 7.5% of them appearing once. The data were also submitted as part of a second study, on yellow fever vaccine responses in identical twins.

This sequence was found in a woman aged 18-29 years in good health. Sample: CD8+ T cells sorted from blood.

The CDR3 DNA sequence: TGTGCCATGGGGGGCACCGGGGAGCTGTTTTTT. This codes for CAMGGTGELFF. The chain is built from TRBV10-3 and TRBJ2-2; D is perhaps TRBD2 (6 bases). The length of the CDR3 is 11 residues. CDR1 and CDR2 (germline): ENHRY, SYGVKD. Trimming took 9 bases from V and 4 from J, leaving 6 bases between them.